This paragraph reports one TCR beta chain. These data originate in a study of T cell changes during pregnancy in multiple sclerosis. Some clones are missing from TCRdb's copy, which holds only in-frame ones; the method was immunoSEQ multiplex PCR. The sample consists of about 50,000 clones, 92% of them appearing once. The length of the CDR3 is 15 residues. CDR1 SGHDT and CDR2 YYEEEE come from the germline V gene. The receptor was derived from a female donor with multiple sclerosis, enrolled in a pregnancy study. V and J are TRBV5-6 and TRBJ2-5, with 7 bases that match TRBD1. The end of the DNA is better explained by TRBJ2-7, so the J call may be wrong. This specimen consisted of CD4+ T cells from peripheral blood mononuclear cells, obtained in the third trimester of pregnancy. The CDR3 sequence is CASSLVAGGYYEQYF. CDR3 DNA: TGTGCCAGCAGCTTGGTCGCAGGGGGTTACTACGAGCAGTACTTC.